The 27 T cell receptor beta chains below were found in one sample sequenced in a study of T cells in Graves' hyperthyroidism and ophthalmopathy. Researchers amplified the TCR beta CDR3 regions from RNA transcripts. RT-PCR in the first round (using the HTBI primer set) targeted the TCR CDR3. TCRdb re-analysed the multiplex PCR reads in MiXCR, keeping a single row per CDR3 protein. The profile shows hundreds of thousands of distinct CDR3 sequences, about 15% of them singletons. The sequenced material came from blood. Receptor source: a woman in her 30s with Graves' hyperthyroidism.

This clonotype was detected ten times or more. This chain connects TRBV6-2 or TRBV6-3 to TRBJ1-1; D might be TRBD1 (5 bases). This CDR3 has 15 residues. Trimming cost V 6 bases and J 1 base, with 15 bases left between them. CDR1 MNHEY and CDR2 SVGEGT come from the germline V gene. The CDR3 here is CASRRGFGANTEAFF. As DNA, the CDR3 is TGTGCCAGCAGGAGGGGCTTCGGGGCGAACACTGAAGCTTTCTTT.

Here the CDR3 reads CASSQVPGNTIYF. The CDR3 DNA is TGTGCCAGCAGCCAAGTGCCAGGAAACACCATATATTTT. The chain uses TRBV14 and TRBJ1-3; D is unresolved. The germline V gene encodes CDR1 SGHDN and CDR2 FVKESK. Trimming took 1 base from V and 4 from J, leaving 5 bases between them. This CDR3 has 13 amino acids.

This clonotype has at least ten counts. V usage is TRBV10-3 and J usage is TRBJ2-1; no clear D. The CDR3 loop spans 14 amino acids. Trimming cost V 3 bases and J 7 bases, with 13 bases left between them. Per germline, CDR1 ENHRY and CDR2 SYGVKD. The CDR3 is CAISDRADRNEQFF. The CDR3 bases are TGTGCCATCAGTGACCGGGCGGATAGGAATGAGCAGTTCTTC.

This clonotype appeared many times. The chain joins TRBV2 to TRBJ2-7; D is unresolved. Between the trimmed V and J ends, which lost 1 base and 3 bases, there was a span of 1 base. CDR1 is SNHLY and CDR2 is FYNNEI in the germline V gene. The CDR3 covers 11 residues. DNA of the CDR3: TGTGCCAGCAGTGAAGTCTACGAGCAGTACTTC. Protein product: CASSEVYEQYF.

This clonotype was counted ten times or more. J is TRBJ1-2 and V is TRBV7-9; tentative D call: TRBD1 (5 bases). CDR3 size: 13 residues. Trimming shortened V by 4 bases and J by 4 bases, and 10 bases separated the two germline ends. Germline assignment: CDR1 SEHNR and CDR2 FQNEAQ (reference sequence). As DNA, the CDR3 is TGTGCCAGCAGCTGGGACTCTAGCTATGGCTACACCTTC. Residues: CASSWDSSYGYTF.

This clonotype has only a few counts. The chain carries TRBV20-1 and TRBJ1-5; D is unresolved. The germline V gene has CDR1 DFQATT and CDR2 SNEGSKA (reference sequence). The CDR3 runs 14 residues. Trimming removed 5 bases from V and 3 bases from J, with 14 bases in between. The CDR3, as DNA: TGCAGTGCTCCCCTCCCAAGTTACAATCAGCCCCAGCATTTT. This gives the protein CSAPLPSYNQPQHF.

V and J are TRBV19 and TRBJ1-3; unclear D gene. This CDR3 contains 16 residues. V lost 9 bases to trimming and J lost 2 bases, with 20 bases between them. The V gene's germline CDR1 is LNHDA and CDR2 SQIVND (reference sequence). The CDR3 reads CASTASALVAGNTIYF. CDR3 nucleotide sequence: TGTGCCAGCACAGCCTCGGCGTTAGTCGCTGGAAACACCATATATTTT.

This chain's CDR3 is CASRTPGGLDYGYTF. The CDR3 DNA reads as TGTGCCAGCAGGACCCCGGGGGGCCTTGACTATGGCTACACCTTC. The chain carries TRBV5-8 and TRBJ1-2; perhaps TRBD1 as D (6 bases). Germline assignment: CDR1 SGHTS and CDR2 YDEGEE. V was pared by 5 bases and J by 3 bases, with 17 bases between. The length of the CDR3 is 15 residues.

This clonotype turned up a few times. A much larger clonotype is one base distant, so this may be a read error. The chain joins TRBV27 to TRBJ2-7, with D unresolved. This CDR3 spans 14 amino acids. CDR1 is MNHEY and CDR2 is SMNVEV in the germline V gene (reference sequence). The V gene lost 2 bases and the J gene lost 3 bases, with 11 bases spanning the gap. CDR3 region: CASSLPGPGYEQYF. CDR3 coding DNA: TGTGCCAGCAGTTTACCGGGTCCCGGCTACGAGCAGTACTTC.

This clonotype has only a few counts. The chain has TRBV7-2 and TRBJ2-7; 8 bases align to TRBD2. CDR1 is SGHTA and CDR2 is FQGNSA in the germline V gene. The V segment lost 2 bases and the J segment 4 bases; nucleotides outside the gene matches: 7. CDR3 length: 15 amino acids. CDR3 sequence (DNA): TGTGCCAGCAGCTTAATTTGGCGGGAGGAGTACGAGCAGTACTTC. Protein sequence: CASSLIWREEYEQYF.

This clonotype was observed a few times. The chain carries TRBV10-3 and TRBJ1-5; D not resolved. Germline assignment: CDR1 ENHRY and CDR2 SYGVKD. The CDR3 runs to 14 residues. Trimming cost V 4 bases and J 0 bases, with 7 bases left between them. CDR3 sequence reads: CAISAANSNQPQHF. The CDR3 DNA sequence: TGTGCCATCAGTGCGGCGAATAGCAATCAGCCCCAGCATTTT.

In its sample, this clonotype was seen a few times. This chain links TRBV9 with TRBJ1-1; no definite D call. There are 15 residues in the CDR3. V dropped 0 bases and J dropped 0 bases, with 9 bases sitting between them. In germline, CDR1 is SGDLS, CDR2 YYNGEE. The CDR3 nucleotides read TGTGCCAGCAGCGTAGTGGACGTGATGAACACTGAAGCTTTCTTT. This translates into CASSVVDVMNTEAFF.

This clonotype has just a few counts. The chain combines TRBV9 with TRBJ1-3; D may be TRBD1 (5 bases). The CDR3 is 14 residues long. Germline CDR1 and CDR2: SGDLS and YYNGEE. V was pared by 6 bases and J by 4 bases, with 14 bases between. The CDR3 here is CASTPGTSGNTIYF. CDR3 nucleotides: TGTGCCAGCACCCCAGGGACGTCGGGAAACACCATATATTTT.

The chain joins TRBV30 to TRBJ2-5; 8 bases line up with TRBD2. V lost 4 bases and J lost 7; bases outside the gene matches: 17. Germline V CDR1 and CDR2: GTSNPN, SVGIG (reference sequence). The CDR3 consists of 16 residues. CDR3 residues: CAWMRSGLAGGGTQYF. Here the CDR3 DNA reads TGTGCCTGGATGAGGTCCGGGCTAGCGGGCGGCGGGACCCAGTACTTC.

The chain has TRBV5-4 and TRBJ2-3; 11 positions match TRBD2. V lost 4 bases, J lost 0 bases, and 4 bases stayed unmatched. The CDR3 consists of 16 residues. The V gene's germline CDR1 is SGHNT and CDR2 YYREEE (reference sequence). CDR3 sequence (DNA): TGTGCCAGCAGCACCCGGACTAGCGGGAGCACAGATACGCAGTATTTT. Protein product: CASSTRTSGSTDTQYF.

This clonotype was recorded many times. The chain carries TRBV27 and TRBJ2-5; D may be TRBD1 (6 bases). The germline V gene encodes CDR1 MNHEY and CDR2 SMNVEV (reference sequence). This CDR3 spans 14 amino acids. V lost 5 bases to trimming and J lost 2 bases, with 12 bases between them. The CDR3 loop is CASSITGMQETQYF. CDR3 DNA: TGTGCCAGCAGTATTACAGGGATGCAAGAGACCCAGTACTTC.

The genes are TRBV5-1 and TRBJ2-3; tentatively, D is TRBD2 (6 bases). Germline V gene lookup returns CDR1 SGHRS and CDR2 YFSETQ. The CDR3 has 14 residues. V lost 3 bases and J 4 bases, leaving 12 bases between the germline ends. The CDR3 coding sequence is TGCGCCAGCAGCTATGGCGGGGAGGCAGATACGCAGTATTTT. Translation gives CASSYGGEADTQYF.

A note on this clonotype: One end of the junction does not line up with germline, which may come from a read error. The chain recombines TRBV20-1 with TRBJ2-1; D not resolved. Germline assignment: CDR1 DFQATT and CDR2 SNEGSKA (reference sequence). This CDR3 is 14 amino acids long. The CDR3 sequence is CSADRESSHNEQFF. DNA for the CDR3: TGCAGTGCTGATAGAGAGAGCTCCCACAATGAGCAGTTCTTC.

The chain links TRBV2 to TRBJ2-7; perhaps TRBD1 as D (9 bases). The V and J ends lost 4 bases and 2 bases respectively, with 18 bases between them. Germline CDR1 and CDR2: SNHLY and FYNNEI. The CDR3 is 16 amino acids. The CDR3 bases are TGTGCCAGCAGTGTCGGGGGGGACAGGGTCCCCTACGAGCAGTACTTC. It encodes CASSVGGDRVPYEQYF.

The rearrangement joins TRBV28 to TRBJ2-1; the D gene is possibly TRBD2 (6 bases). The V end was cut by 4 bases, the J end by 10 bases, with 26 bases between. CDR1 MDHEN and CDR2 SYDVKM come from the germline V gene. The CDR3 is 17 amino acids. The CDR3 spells CASSSMYLTSRGAEQFF. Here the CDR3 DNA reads TGTGCCAGCAGTTCCATGTACCTTACTAGCCGAGGTGCCGAGCAGTTCTTC.

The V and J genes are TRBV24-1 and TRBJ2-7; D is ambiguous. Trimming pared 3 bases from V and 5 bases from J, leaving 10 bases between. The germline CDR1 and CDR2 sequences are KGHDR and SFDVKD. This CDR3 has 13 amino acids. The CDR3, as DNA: TGTGCCACCAGTGATCCCAATGCTAACGAGCAGTACTTC. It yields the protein CATSDPNANEQYF.

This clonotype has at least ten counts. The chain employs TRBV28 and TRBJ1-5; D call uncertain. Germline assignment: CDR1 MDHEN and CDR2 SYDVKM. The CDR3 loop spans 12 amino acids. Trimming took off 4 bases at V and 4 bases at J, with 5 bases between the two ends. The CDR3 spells CASSWRNQPQHF. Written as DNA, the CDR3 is TGTGCCAGCAGTTGGAGAAATCAGCCCCAGCATTTT.

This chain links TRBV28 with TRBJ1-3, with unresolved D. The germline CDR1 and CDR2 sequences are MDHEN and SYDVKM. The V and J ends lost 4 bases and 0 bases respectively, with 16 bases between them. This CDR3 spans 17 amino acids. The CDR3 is CASSSPQTVSSGNTIYF. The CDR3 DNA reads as TGTGCCAGCAGTTCGCCCCAGACCGTGAGCTCTGGAAACACCATATATTTT.

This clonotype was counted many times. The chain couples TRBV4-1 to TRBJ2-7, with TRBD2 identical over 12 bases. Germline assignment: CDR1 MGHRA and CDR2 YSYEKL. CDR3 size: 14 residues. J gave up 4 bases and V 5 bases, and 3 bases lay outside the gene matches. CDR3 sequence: CASSSGLAGYEQYF. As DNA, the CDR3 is TGCGCCAGCAGCTCCGGACTAGCGGGATACGAGCAGTACTTC.

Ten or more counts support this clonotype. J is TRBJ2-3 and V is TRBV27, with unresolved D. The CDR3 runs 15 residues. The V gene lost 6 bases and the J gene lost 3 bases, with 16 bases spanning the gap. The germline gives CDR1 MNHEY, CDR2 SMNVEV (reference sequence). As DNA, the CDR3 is TGTGCCAGCAGGGTTGATAGCTTAGAGACAGATACGCAGTATTTT. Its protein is CASRVDSLETDTQYF.

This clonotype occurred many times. CDR3 DNA: TGTGCCTGGAGTGGACAGGGGGCGCCCTACGAGCAGTACTTC. Its protein is CAWSGQGAPYEQYF. This rearrangement joins TRBV30 to TRBJ2-7, with 10 bases fitting TRBD1. CDR3 length equals 14 residues. The V gene's germline CDR1 is GTSNPN and CDR2 SVGIG (reference sequence). Germline trimming cut 1 base from V and 2 bases from J; bases unmatched to any gene: 2. Full variable domain (remainder filled in from reference TRBV30 and TRBJ2-7): SQTIHQWPATLVQPVGSPLSLECTVEGTSNPNLYWYRQAAGRGLQLLFYSVGIGQISSEVPQNLSASRPQDRQFILSSKKLLLSDSGFYLCAWSGQGAPYEQYFGPGTRLTVT.

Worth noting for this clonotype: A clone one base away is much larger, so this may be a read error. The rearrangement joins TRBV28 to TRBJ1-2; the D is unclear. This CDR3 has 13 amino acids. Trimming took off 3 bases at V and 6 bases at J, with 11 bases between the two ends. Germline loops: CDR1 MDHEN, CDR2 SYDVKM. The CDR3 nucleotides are TGTGCCAGCAGTTTTCTGGGGAGCCATGGCTACACCTTC. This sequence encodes CASSFLGSHGYTF.